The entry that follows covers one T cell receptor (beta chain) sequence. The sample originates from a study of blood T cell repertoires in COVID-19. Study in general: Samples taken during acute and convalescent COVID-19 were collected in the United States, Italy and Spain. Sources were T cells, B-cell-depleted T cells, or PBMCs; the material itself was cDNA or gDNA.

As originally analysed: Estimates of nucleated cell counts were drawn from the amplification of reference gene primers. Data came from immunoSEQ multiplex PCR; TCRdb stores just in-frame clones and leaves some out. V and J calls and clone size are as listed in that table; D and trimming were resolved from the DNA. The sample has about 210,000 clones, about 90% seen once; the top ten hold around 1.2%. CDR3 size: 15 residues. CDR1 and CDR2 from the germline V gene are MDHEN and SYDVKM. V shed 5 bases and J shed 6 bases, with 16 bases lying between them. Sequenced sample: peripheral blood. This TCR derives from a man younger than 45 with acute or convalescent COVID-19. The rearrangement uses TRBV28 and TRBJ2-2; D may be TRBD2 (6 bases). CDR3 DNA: TGTGCCAGCAGTCCCCTAGCGCGGTCCGCCGGGGAGCTGTTTTTT. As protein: CASSPLARSAGELFF.